What follows describes a single T cell receptor (beta chain). Its antigen target is currently unknown. Base-call qualities are not available, and no considerably larger clone is one nucleotide away. This entry comes from a study of blood T cell repertoires in COVID-19 (TCRdb year 2020). For context, the study as a whole: Samples from collaborators originated in the United States, Italy and Spain and spanned both the acute and convalescent phases of COVID-19. The material from the prospective study consisted of cDNA or gDNA derived from T cells, B-cell-depleted T cells, or PBMCs. Deeply sampled blood TCRbeta repertoires from subjects exposed to, actively infected with, or recovered from COVID-19 were included in the dataset. The repertoires were made available in a free public database intended to serve as a resource for research on the immune response to SARS-CoV-2. The samples were drawn from two sources: the first 160 participants of the ongoing ImmuneRACE study, and some 1,300 subjects contributed by 6 global collaborators. Nearly every sample came with metadata listing a de-identified subject ID, COVID-19 status, age in years and sex. Where available, HLA class I and class II types were taken from metadata supplied by the sample provider and were not determined by assay-based typing.

The paper as a whole reports these results and caveats: Clinical and demographic metadata were provided uncurated, with the amount varying by source and participant.

Ends trimmed: V by 4 bases, J by 14 bases; bases unmatched to a gene: 14. CDR1 GTSNPN and CDR2 SVGIG were looked up in the germline V gene (reference sequence). Spanning cysteine to phenylalanine, the CDR3 consists of 13 amino acids. Only CDR3 DNA is held: 39 bases, read in frame from base 1. TCRbeta CDR3 regions were amplified from genomic DNA using the immunoSEQ Assay, a bias-controlled multiplex PCR. The study's own analysis went as follows. Nucleated cell counts per sample were estimated from amplification of reference gene primers within the assay. To quantify the absolute abundance of each unique TCRbeta CDR3 rearrangement, sequence reads were collapsed and filtered. For each sample, productive Simpson clonality was calculated by taking the square root of Simpson's diversity index across productive rearrangements. What TCRdb holds here is the immuneACCESS table cut down to in-frame rearrangements. Part of the clones is not present; checked against another copy, under half of the missing clones reflect an unresolved V gene, and the others are unexplained. V, J and clone size are those of that table, while D and trimming were read from the DNA. In this sample the table shows 250,000 to 300,000 clones, approximately 83% of which occur a single time. Approximately 9.9% of the sample comes from the top ten.

Collaborating institutions collected whole blood in K2EDTA tubes following their own protocols. Collaborator samples were shipped for TCRbeta analysis as frozen whole blood, isolated PBMCs, or DNA extracted from either sample type. The chain employs TRBV30 and TRBJ1-2, and TRBD1 matches 9 of the central bases. Sequencing was done on a sample of peripheral blood. This TCR came from a woman in her seventies with acute or convalescent COVID-19. The DNA sequence reads TGTGCCTGGATGATCTGGGACAGGGCTTTTGTAACCTTC. It is translated as CAWMIWDRAFVTF.